These 31 T cell receptor beta chains originate from one sample sequenced in a study of CD8+ T cells in alopecia areata. RNA was extracted and reverse transcribed into cDNA as the sequencing template. The protocol was immunoSEQ multiplex PCR, while the TCRdb copy is restricted to in-frame clones and leaves out a portion. The table lists 200,000 to 250,000 clones, 50% to 70% of them singletons. The treatment was: oral pan-JAK inhibitor, 5-10 mg twice daily. This specimen consisted of CD4+ T cells sorted from blood, obtained at week 4, from a patient treated with tofacitinib. Receptors were obtained from a human donor with alopecia areata.

The gene calls are TRBV7-8 and TRBJ2-7; 7 nucleotides line up with TRBD2. The CDR3 loop spans 13 amino acids. V shed 6 bases, J shed 3 bases, and the junction held 5 bases outside the gene matches. The germline V gene encodes CDR1 SGHVS and CDR2 FQNEAQ. CDR3 sequence (DNA): TGTGCCAGCAGAGAGCGGGACCACTACGAGCAGTACTTC. Amino acids: CASRERDHYEQYF.

This clone came up once. The gene calls are TRBV6-5 and TRBJ2-7, with D hard to call. Germline assignment: CDR1 MNHEY and CDR2 SVGAGI. The CDR3 consists of 15 residues. V was trimmed by 0 bases and J by 3 bases, leaving 12 bases between them. The CDR3 sequence: CASSYSISPGYEQYF. The CDR3 nucleotides are TGTGCCAGCAGTTACTCGATTTCTCCAGGCTACGAGCAGTACTTC.

CDR3 nucleotides: TGTGCCACCAGCCGTTTCAGGGCTGGCTACACCTTC. Its protein product is CATSRFRAGYTF. The chain links TRBV15 to TRBJ1-2, with D perhaps TRBD1 (5 bases). The CDR3 loop spans 12 amino acids. The V end was cut by 5 bases, the J end by 7 bases, with 11 bases between. Germline CDR1 LNHNV, CDR2 YYDKDF (reference sequence).

The chain employs TRBV29-1 and TRBJ2-3; D is tentatively TRBD1 or TRBD2 (6 bases each). V lost 2 bases and J lost 4, with 16 bases in between. Germline CDR1 reads SQVTM; CDR2 reads ANQGSEA. CDR3 length: 15 amino acids. The CDR3 spells CSVERGVARPDTQYF. CDR3 sequence (DNA): TGCAGCGTTGAAAGGGGGGTCGCTCGCCCAGATACGCAGTATTTT.

This clone was detected a few times. The rearrangement links TRBV28 to TRBJ1-1, with a tentative D call TRBD1 (5 bases). CDR3 size: 14 residues. Trimming took off 7 bases at V and 5 bases at J, with 17 bases between the two ends. CDR1 is MDHEN, CDR2 SYDVKM, per germline. The CDR3 region is CASTLSGGETEAFF. Written as DNA, the CDR3 is TGTGCCAGCACTCTTAGCGGGGGAGAGACTGAAGCTTTCTTT.

The rearrangement uses TRBV7-2 and TRBJ2-6; a weak D match, TRBD1 (5 bases). Trimming stripped 7 bases from V and 0 bases from J, with 19 bases between. Germline CDR1 reads SGHTA; CDR2 reads FQGNSA. The CDR3 is made up of 18 amino acids. The CDR3 region has the DNA TGTGCCAGCACTGGGATTGTGACAGAAACCTCTGGGGCCAACGTCCTGACTTTC. Encoded protein: CASTGIVTETSGANVLTF.

J is TRBJ2-7 and V is TRBV6-1; no firm D call. Germline CDR1 reads MNHNS; CDR2 reads SASEGT. CDR3 length: 13 residues. V gave up 4 bases and J gave up 7 bases, with 14 bases separating them. The DNA of the CDR3 is TGTGCCAGCAGTGGGGCCTCTCCACAGGAGCAGTACTTC. This translates into CASSGASPQEQYF.

The chain has TRBV4-2 and TRBJ1-6; the D is unclear. Between the trimmed V and J ends, which lost 7 bases and 5 bases, there was a span of 15 bases. The CDR3 consists of 15 residues. Germline loops: CDR1 LGHNA, CDR2 YNFKEQ. The CDR3 bases are TGTGCCAGCACCATGACAAGGGAACATAATTCACCCCTCCACTTT. Translation: CASTMTREHNSPLHF.

In its sample, this clone was seen a few times. The rearrangement links TRBV11-2 to TRBJ2-3; D call uncertain. V lost 0 bases, J lost 8 bases, and 9 bases lay in between. Germline V lookup: CDR1 SGHAT, CDR2 FQNNGV. The CDR3 has 13 residues. The CDR3 coding sequence is TGTGCCAGCAGCTTAGACCACACGGCTACGCAGTATTTT. Protein sequence: CASSLDHTATQYF.

CDR3 coding DNA: TGCAGCGCCAAACGGGGGTTTGAGGATGAGCAGTTCTTC. Residues: CSAKRGFEDEQFF. The chain uses TRBV29-1 and TRBJ2-1, with D perhaps TRBD2 (6 bases). Germline V lookup: CDR1 SQVTM, CDR2 ANQGSEA. Trimming cost V 7 bases and J 8 bases, with 18 bases left between them. The CDR3 is 13 amino acids.

The chain couples TRBV5-6 to TRBJ2-5; D is unresolved. V was trimmed by 2 bases and J by 2 bases, leaving 7 bases between them. The V gene's germline CDR1 is SGHDT and CDR2 YYEEEE. This CDR3 is built from 13 residues. The CDR3 bases are TGTGCCAGCAGCTTTGTTGGGCAAGAGACCCAGTACTTC. As protein: CASSFVGQETQYF.

This clone was recorded only once. The J gene is TRBJ1-2, the V gene TRBV5-6; tentatively, D is TRBD1 (6 bases). The V gene lost 0 bases and the J gene lost 2 bases, with 8 bases spanning the gap. Per the germline V gene, CDR1 is SGHDT and CDR2 is YYEEEE. The CDR3 runs to 14 residues. The CDR3: CASSLAGHNYGYTF. The CDR3 bases are TGTGCCAGCAGCTTGGCGGGACACAACTATGGCTACACCTTC.

On this clone: This same CDR3 is encoded by further DNA sequences in the sample. This chain uses TRBV29-1 with TRBJ2-2; possible D gene TRBD1, 5 bases. CDR1 and CDR2 from the germline V gene are SQVTM and ANQGSEA. This CDR3 has 13 residues. V lost 3 bases and J lost 1, with 6 bases in between. The CDR3 DNA is TGCAGCGTTGACAGGGTGAACACCGGGGAGCTGTTTTTT. The encoded protein is CSVDRVNTGELFF.

This chain connects TRBV25-1 to TRBJ1-2; D is ambiguous. V lost 2 bases and J 6 bases, leaving 10 bases between the germline ends. The length of the CDR3 is 13 residues. Germline V gene sequence: CDR1 MGHDK, CDR2 SYGVNS. Written as DNA, the CDR3 is TGTGCCAGCAGTGAACATGTCCAGGATGGCTACACCTTC. It encodes CASSEHVQDGYTF.

V and J are TRBV30 and TRBJ2-1; D may be TRBD2 (5 bases). V lost 0 bases and J 10 bases, leaving 10 bases between the germline ends. CDR3 length: 12 residues. Germline V gene data show CDR1 as GTSNPN and CDR2 as SVGIG (reference sequence). In DNA, the CDR3 is TGTGCCTGGAGTGTACTGGAGGAGGAGCAGTTCTTC. Translating it yields CAWSVLEEEQFF.

V gene TRBV4-1 combines with J gene TRBJ1-6; tentative D call: TRBD1 (6 bases). The CDR3 is made up of 14 amino acids. Germline CDR1 and CDR2: MGHRA and YSYEKL. V lost 5 bases, J lost 7 bases, and 12 bases lay in between. CDR3 coding DNA: TGCGCCAGCAGCTACCCCGGGACAAATTCACCCCTCCACTTT. Encoded protein: CASSYPGTNSPLHF.

The rearrangement links TRBV4-3 to TRBJ1-2; no definite D call. This CDR3 is 13 amino acids long. V was pared by 1 base and J by 1 base, with 4 bases between. CDR1 and CDR2 from the germline V gene are LGHNA and YSLEER. The DNA of the CDR3 is TGCGCCAGCAGCCAAGCAGTTAACTATGGCTACACCTTC. Translated, it gives CASSQAVNYGYTF.

The genes are TRBV10-3 and TRBJ1-5, with TRBD1 matching over 9 bases. The length of the CDR3 is 13 residues. Losses at the gene ends were 11 bases for V and 5 bases for J; bases not matched to a gene: 7. The germline V gene encodes CDR1 ENHRY and CDR2 SYGVKD. The chain's CDR3 is CAAGQGPDQPQHF. The CDR3 nucleotides read TGTGCCGCCGGACAGGGGCCGGATCAGCCCCAGCATTTT.

V usage is TRBV5-6 and J usage is TRBJ2-7; 7 nucleotides match TRBD1. The CDR3 runs 15 residues. V was pared by 4 bases and J by 3 bases, with 10 bases of the junction left unmatched. Germline V lookup: CDR1 SGHDT, CDR2 YYEEEE. CDR3 in DNA: TGTGCCAGCAGCCCCAACCCGGGACAGTTCTACGAGCAGTACTTC. Encoded protein: CASSPNPGQFYEQYF.

The chain links TRBV5-1 to TRBJ2-1; D gene ambiguous. Trimming cost V 3 bases and J 6 bases, with 10 bases left between them. This CDR3 spans 13 amino acids. The germline V gene encodes CDR1 SGHRS and CDR2 YFSETQ. The CDR3 is CASSSPPGNEQFF. The CDR3 bases are TGCGCCAGCAGCTCACCGCCGGGCAATGAGCAGTTCTTC.

The gene calls are TRBV30 and TRBJ1-5; D is possibly TRBD1 (5 bases). The CDR3 is 13 amino acids. V was pared by 5 bases and J by 4 bases, with 12 bases between. CDR1 and CDR2 from the germline V gene are GTSNPN and SVGIG (reference sequence). The CDR3 nucleotides read TGTGCCTGGGCGGGGGGGACTAATCAGCCCCAGCATTTT. Translated: CAWAGGTNQPQHF.

This clone showed up just a few times. The chain recombines TRBV4-1 with TRBJ1-6; 8 bases map to TRBD1. The CDR3 spans 16 residues. V lost 2 bases and J lost 9; bases outside the gene matches: 9. Germline loops: CDR1 MGHRA, CDR2 YSYEKL. CDR3 in amino acids: CASSQTGGGLFSPLHF. For the CDR3, the DNA is TGCGCCAGCAGCCAAACAGGGGGTGGTTTATTTTCACCCCTCCACTTT.

The chain links TRBV2 to TRBJ1-5, with D possibly TRBD1 on 5 matching bases. CDR1 and CDR2 (germline): SNHLY, FYNNEI. The CDR3 is made up of 13 amino acids. The V end lost 5 bases, the J end lost 7 bases, and 12 bases lay between the germline ends. The CDR3 loop is CASSLGRAQPQHF. In nucleotides, the CDR3 is TGTGCCAGCAGTCTCGGCAGGGCACAGCCCCAGCATTTT.

The chain is built from TRBV30 and TRBJ1-1; tentative D call: TRBD1 (6 bases). Trimming left V 3 bases short and J 8 bases short, with 16 bases between. The CDR3 has 13 residues. Germline CDR1 GTSNPN, CDR2 SVGIG (reference sequence). CDR3 coding DNA: TGTGCCTGGAGCTTACTGGGGACACACGAAGCTTTCTTT. Residues: CAWSLLGTHEAFF.

Details on this clone: Other DNA sequences in this sample translate to the same CDR3. The rearrangement uses TRBV29-1 and TRBJ2-3; a weak D match, TRBD1 (5 bases). The CDR3 sequence is 12 residues long. Trimming took off 3 bases at V and 3 bases at J, with 7 bases between the two ends. Looked up from germline, CDR1 is SQVTM and CDR2 is ANQGSEA. The CDR3 DNA follows: TGCAGCGTTGAGCAGGGAACAGATACGCAGTATTTT. It codes for CSVEQGTDTQYF.

The rearrangement joins TRBV5-1 to TRBJ2-3; D could derive from TRBD1 or TRBD2 (5 bases each). Germline V gives CDR1 SGHRS, CDR2 YFSETQ. V dropped 3 bases and J dropped 1 base, with 18 bases sitting between them. There are 17 residues in the CDR3. The CDR3 reads CASSSTGRGSGTDTQYF. The CDR3 DNA reads TGCGCCAGCAGCTCGACGGGACGGGGAAGTGGCACAGATACGCAGTATTTT.

The chain has TRBV6-5 and TRBJ2-3; D not resolved. CDR3 size: 14 residues. Trimming removed 0 bases at V and 5 bases at J, with 9 bases between. Germline assignment: CDR1 MNHEY and CDR2 SVGAGI. The CDR3 protein is CASSYSHEQDTQYF. CDR3 coding DNA: TGTGCCAGCAGTTACTCTCACGAGCAAGATACGCAGTATTTT.

The chain combines TRBV30 with TRBJ1-6; 9 positions match TRBD1. Germline V gene data show CDR1 as GTSNPN and CDR2 as SVGIG (reference sequence). CDR3 length: 15 amino acids. V lost 5 bases to trimming and J lost 10 bases; unmatched junction nucleotides: 12. CDR3 protein: CAWRRRTGVRSPLHF. The DNA for the CDR3 is TGTGCCTGGCGCCGGAGGACAGGGGTTAGGTCACCCCTCCACTTT.

The table lists this clone with a count of one. V gene TRBV29-1 combines with J gene TRBJ2-7; D tentatively reads TRBD1 or TRBD2 (5 bases each). Germline-derived CDR1 and CDR2 are SQVTM and ANQGSEA. Trimming shortened V by 7 bases and J by 5 bases, and 15 bases separated the two germline ends. The CDR3 is 12 amino acids. This CDR3 reads CSARDLRDEQYF. DNA for the CDR3: TGCAGCGCCCGGGACCTCCGGGACGAGCAGTACTTC.

The chain couples TRBV7-9 to TRBJ2-5; a weak D match, TRBD1 (6 bases). CDR3 size: 16 residues. V lost 5 bases and J lost 4, with 20 bases in between. Germline CDR1 and CDR2: SEHNR and FQNEAQ (reference sequence). In DNA, the CDR3 is TGTGCCAGCAGCCCCCAGTTGACAGGTGCGGGAGAGACCCAGTACTTC. Translation gives CASSPQLTGAGETQYF.

In its sample, this clone was seen a few times. The gene calls are TRBV19 and TRBJ1-2, with TRBD1 matching 7 bases. The CDR3 has 13 amino acids. Germline-derived CDR1 and CDR2 are LNHDA and SQIVND (reference sequence). The ends lost 5 bases at V and 8 bases at J; junction bases unmatched: 8. CDR3 sequence reads: CASSPGTVWGYTF. For the CDR3, the DNA is TGTGCCAGTAGTCCTGGGACAGTCTGGGGCTACACCTTC.